The 18 T cell receptor beta chains below were found in one sample sequenced in a study of blood T cells in healthy people across ages. The second PCR ran roughly 6 to 12 cycles with a sample-barcoded 5' primer and J-beta primers. From the 5' RACE reads, TCRdb called clonotypes with MiXCR, one entry per CDR3 protein. The table includes 2 million or so distinct CDR3 sequences, 40% to 55% detected once. The sequencing input was blood. The receptors stem from a woman between 40 and 50 years old in good health.

The chain combines TRBV15 with TRBJ2-3; 10 nucleotides line up with TRBD2. CDR3 size: 18 residues. Unmatched junction bases numbered 11, after V lost 5 bases and J lost 0 bases. Germline loops: CDR1 LNHNV, CDR2 YYDKDF (reference sequence). CDR3 coding DNA: TGTGCCACCAGCGGACGGACTAGCGGCGCCTCTAGCACAGATACGCAGTATTTT. This codes for CATSGRTSGASSTDTQYF.

The chain combines TRBV7-8 with TRBJ1-1; 8 bases fit TRBD1. The CDR3 spans 13 residues. Per germline, CDR1 SGHVS and CDR2 FQNEAQ. The V segment lost 3 bases and the J segment 6 bases; nucleotides outside the gene matches: 3. The chain's CDR3 is CASSFKTGAEAFF. The CDR3 region has the DNA TGTGCCAGCAGCTTTAAGACAGGGGCTGAAGCTTTCTTT.

The gene calls are TRBV9 and TRBJ2-3; tentatively, D is TRBD2 (6 bases). Germline V gives CDR1 SGDLS, CDR2 YYNGEE. V was trimmed by 0 bases and J by 0 bases, leaving 14 bases between them. This CDR3 has 17 amino acids. This chain's CDR3 is CASSVGLAKTSTDTQYF. DNA of the CDR3: TGTGCCAGCAGCGTAGGTCTAGCGAAGACTAGCACAGATACGCAGTATTTT.

The sample holds a few counts of this clonotype. The V call is TRBV28, the J call TRBJ2-1; no clear D. This CDR3 is 14 amino acids long. Trimming cost V 5 bases and J 10 bases, with 18 bases left between them. Per germline, CDR1 MDHEN and CDR2 SYDVKM. The CDR3 bases are TGTGCCAGCAGTGCCCCATCACTCCTGAGCGAGCAGTTCTTC. This sequence encodes CASSAPSLLSEQFF.

In this sample, this clonotype turned up once. The rearrangement links TRBV24-1 to TRBJ2-1, with D maybe TRBD1 (5 bases). The CDR3 is 14 amino acids. CDR1 is KGHDR, CDR2 SFDVKD, per germline. The V end was cut by 3 bases, the J end by 7 bases, with 12 bases between. CDR3 sequence reads: CATSDAPRVNEQFF. As DNA, the CDR3 is TGTGCCACCAGTGATGCCCCCAGGGTAAATGAGCAGTTCTTC.

The chain uses TRBV11-2 and TRBJ1-2; D remains ambiguous. The CDR3 extends over 12 amino acids. CDR1 and CDR2 from the germline V gene are SGHAT and FQNNGV. Trimming pared 5 bases from V and 8 bases from J, leaving 12 bases between. CDR3 in amino acids: CASSRVSSGYTF. The CDR3 DNA follows: TGTGCCAGCAGCCGGGTCAGCTCAGGCTACACCTTC.

The chain couples TRBV9 to TRBJ2-3; a possible D gene is TRBD2 (7 bases). The V end lost 0 bases, the J end lost 2 bases, and 10 bases lay between the germline ends. The CDR3 consists of 15 residues. Germline-derived CDR1 and CDR2 are SGDLS and YYNGEE. CDR3 DNA: TGTGCCAGCAGCGTAGAGGGGGGGCCCACAGATACGCAGTATTTT. Encoded protein: CASSVEGGPTDTQYF.

The gene calls are TRBV12-3 or TRBV12-4 and TRBJ1-2, with a weak D call TRBD1 (6 bases). The CDR3 extends over 12 amino acids. Trimming left V 6 bases short and J 4 bases short, with 9 bases between. In DNA form, the CDR3 reads TGTGCCAGCAGATTCAGGGGCTATGGCTACACCTTC. Amino acids: CASRFRGYGYTF.

This chain links TRBV6-2 or TRBV6-3 with TRBJ2-3; D may be TRBD1 or TRBD2 (6 bases each). The CDR3 loop spans 17 amino acids. Germline V CDR1 and CDR2: MNHEY, SVGEGT. V was pared by 6 bases and J by 6 bases, with 25 bases between. The CDR3 DNA sequence: TGTGCCAGCAGCGACCCCGGGGGCGCCACCGGACGCGATACGCAGTATTTT. It codes for CASSDPGGATGRDTQYF.

This clonotype showed up just a few times. V and J are TRBV6-5 and TRBJ2-4; 7 nucleotides line up with TRBD1. This CDR3 spans 14 amino acids. V lost 5 bases and J lost 8; bases outside the gene matches: 9. Germline V gene sequence: CDR1 MNHEY, CDR2 SVGAGI. The CDR3: CASSPDRDEDIQYF. DNA for the CDR3: TGTGCCAGCAGTCCCGACAGGGATGAGGACATTCAGTACTTC.

The genes are TRBV12-3 or TRBV12-4 and TRBJ1-2, with D unresolved. With 6 bases removed from V and 12 bases from J, the gap between germline ends came to 17 bases. This CDR3 has 12 amino acids. CDR3 amino acids: CASSLNRSGNTF. The CDR3 DNA reads as TGTGCCAGCAGCCTAAACCGTTCGGGGAACACCTTC.

V usage is TRBV2 and J usage is TRBJ1-2; D gene unclear. V lost 2 bases and J 8 bases, leaving 12 bases between the germline ends. The CDR3 extends over 13 amino acids. The V gene's germline CDR1 is SNHLY and CDR2 FYNNEI. CDR3 in DNA: TGTGCCAGCAGTGAACCCTCCCTGGGCGGCTACACCTTC. Protein: CASSEPSLGGYTF.

The chain employs TRBV28 and TRBJ2-1, with unresolved D. Germline V gene sequence: CDR1 MDHEN, CDR2 SYDVKM. Trimming stripped 4 bases from V and 4 bases from J, with 8 bases between. The CDR3 runs 13 residues. DNA of the CDR3: TGTGCCAGCAGTTCGTACCTGTACAATGAGCAGTTCTTC. Protein sequence: CASSSYLYNEQFF.

Note on this clonotype: The germline gene is not matched at one end of the junction; a read error may be the cause. V usage is TRBV7-3 and J usage is TRBJ2-5; 9 nucleotides match TRBD2. CDR1 SGHTA and CDR2 FQGTGA come from the germline V gene. This CDR3 contains 15 residues. The CDR3 is CAGSTSGRTQETQYF. In DNA, the CDR3 is TGTGCCGGCAGCACTAGCGGGCGCACCCAAGAGACCCAGTACTTC.

The J gene is TRBJ2-7, the V gene TRBV10-1; D unclear. Germline CDR1 reads WNHNN; CDR2 reads SYGVQD (reference sequence). The germline V and J ends were trimmed by 3 bases and 3 bases, with 6 bases remaining between them. The CDR3 sequence is 12 residues long. The CDR3: CASSDSIYEQYF. The CDR3 DNA sequence: TGCGCCAGCAGTGACTCGATCTACGAGCAGTACTTC.

V gene TRBV28 combines with J gene TRBJ1-6; D is undetermined. The CDR3 extends over 12 amino acids. Germline loops: CDR1 MDHEN, CDR2 SYDVKM. V lost 6 bases and J 6 bases, leaving 6 bases between the germline ends. CDR3 residues: CASRDLNSPLHF. Here the CDR3 DNA reads TGTGCCAGCAGGGACCTTAATTCACCCCTCCACTTT.

This clonotype was seen a few times. The chain couples TRBV27 to TRBJ2-3, with TRBD1 identical over 7 bases. V lost 9 bases and J lost 1; bases outside the gene matches: 13. The CDR3 runs 16 residues. CDR1 and CDR2 from the germline V gene are MNHEY and SMNVEV (reference sequence). The CDR3 coding sequence is TGTGCCAGTCTAAAGGGGGCTTCCTTTGGCACAGATACGCAGTATTTT. Protein product: CASLKGASFGTDTQYF.

The chain carries TRBV20-1 and TRBJ2-7, with D possibly being TRBD2 (6 bases). CDR3 length equals 14 residues. V was pared by 5 bases and J by 0 bases, with 14 bases between. The germline CDR1 and CDR2 sequences are DFQATT and SNEGSKA (reference sequence). The CDR3 sequence: CSAQTRLNSYEQYF. CDR3 in DNA: TGCAGTGCTCAGACTAGGCTAAACTCCTACGAGCAGTACTTC.